This TCR beta chain was found in a study of T cell repertoires in cytomegalovirus infection. In the study overall: Based on public TCR beta signatures, there were indications of CMV infection and of a matching HLA type. Study-level results: Cumulative frequency of public TCR beta families picked out carriers of CMV plus the relevant HLA.

The CDR3 covers 14 residues. Germline lookup yields CDR1 MNHEY and CDR2 SVGEGT. V was pared by 11 bases and J by 1 base, with 10 bases of the junction left unmatched. MiXCR, run by TCRdb on the reads, gives a single entry per CDR3 protein. Counted here are approximately 160,000 distinct CDR3 sequences, roughly 15% occurring once; the ten biggest clones make up about 19%. This clonotype was picked up one time. What it binds is not known. A much larger clone is a single base away; this may be a read error. The receptor was isolated from a human donor in good health (CMV status not recorded). Some clones in this sample may be carry-over from other donors' samples. The chain joins TRBV6-2 or TRBV6-3 to TRBJ1-1; 7 bases are a match to TRBD1. The specimen was CD8+ T cells from PBMCs. Here the CDR3 DNA reads TGTGCCCGCACCTTGACAGGGAAGAACACTGAAGCTTTCTTT. It yields the protein CARTLTGKNTEAFF.